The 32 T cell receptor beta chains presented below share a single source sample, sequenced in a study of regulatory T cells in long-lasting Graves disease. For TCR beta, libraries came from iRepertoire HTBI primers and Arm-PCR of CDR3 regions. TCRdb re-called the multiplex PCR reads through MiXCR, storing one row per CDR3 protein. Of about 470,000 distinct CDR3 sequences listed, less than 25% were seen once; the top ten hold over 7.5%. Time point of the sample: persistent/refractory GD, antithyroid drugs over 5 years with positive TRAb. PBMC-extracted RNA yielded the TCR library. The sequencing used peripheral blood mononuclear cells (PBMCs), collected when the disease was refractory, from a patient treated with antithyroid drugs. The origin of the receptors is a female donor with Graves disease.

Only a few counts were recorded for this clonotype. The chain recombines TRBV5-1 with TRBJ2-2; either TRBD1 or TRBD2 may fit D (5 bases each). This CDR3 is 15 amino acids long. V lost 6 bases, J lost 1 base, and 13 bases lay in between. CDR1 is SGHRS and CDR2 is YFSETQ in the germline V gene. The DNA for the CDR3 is TGCGCCAGCACCGGGACCGCCGGGAACACCGGGGAGCTGTTTTTT. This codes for CASTGTAGNTGELFF. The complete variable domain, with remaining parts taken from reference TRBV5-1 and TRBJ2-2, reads KAGVTQTPRYLIKTRGQQVTLSCSPISGHRSVSWYQQTPGQGLQFLFEYFSETQRNKGNFPGRFSGRQFSNSRSEMNVSTLELGDSALYLCASTGTAGNTGELFFGEGSRLTVL.

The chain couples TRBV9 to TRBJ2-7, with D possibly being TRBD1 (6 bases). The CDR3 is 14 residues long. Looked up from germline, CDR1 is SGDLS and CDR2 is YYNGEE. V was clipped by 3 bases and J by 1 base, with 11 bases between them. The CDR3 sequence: CASSGGQGSYEQYF. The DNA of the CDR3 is TGTGCCAGCAGCGGGGGCCAGGGGTCCTACGAGCAGTACTTC.

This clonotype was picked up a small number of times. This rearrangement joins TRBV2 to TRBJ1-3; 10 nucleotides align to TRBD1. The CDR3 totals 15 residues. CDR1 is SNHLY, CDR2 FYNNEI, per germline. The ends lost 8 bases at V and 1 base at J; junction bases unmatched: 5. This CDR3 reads CASEGQGISGNTIYF. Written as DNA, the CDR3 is TGTGCCAGCGAGGGACAGGGGATTTCTGGAAACACCATATATTTT.

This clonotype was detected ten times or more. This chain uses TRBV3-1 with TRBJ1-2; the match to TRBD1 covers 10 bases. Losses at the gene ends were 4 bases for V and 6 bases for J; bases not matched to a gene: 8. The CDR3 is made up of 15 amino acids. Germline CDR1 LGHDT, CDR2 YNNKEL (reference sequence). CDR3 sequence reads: CASSLGTGANHGYTF. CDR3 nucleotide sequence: TGTGCCAGCAGCCTAGGGACAGGGGCCAACCATGGCTACACCTTC.

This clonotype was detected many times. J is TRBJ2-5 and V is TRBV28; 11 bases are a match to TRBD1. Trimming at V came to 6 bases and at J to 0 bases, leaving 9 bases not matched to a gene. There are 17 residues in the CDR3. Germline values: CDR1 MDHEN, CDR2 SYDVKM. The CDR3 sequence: CASSIGQGAPYQETQYF. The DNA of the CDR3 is TGTGCCAGCAGCATCGGACAGGGGGCACCCTACCAAGAGACCCAGTACTTC.

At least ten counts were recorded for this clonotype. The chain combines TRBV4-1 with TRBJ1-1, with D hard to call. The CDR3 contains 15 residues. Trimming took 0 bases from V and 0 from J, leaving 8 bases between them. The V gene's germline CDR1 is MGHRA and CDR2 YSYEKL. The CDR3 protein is CASSQEQLMNTEAFF. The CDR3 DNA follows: TGCGCCAGCAGCCAAGAGCAGTTAATGAACACTGAAGCTTTCTTT.

The CDR3: CASSHAGGGSYEQYF. As DNA, the CDR3 is TGCGCCAGCAGCCACGCAGGGGGCGGAAGCTACGAGCAGTACTTC. This chain connects TRBV4-1 to TRBJ2-7, with 8 bases that match TRBD1. After removal of 3 bases from V and 3 bases from J, the junction contained 7 bases not matched to a gene. CDR3 length: 15 amino acids. Germline V CDR1 and CDR2: MGHRA, YSYEKL.

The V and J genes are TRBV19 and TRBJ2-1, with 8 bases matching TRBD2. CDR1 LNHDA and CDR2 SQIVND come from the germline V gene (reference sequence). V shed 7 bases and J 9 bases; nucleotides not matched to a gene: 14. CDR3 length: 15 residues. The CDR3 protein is CASIKSGSLWGEQFF. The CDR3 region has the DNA TGTGCCAGTATCAAAAGCGGGAGTCTTTGGGGTGAGCAGTTCTTC.

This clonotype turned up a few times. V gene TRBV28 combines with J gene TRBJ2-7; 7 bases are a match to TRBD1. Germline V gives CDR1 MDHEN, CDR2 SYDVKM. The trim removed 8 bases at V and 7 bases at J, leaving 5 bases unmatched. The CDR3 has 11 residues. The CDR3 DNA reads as TGTGCCAGCCAAGGGGGCGGAGAGCAGTACTTC. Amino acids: CASQGGGEQYF.

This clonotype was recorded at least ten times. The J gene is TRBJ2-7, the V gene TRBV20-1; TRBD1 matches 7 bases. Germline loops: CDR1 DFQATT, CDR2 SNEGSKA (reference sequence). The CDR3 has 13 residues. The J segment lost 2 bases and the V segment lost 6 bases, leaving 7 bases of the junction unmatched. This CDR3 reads CSASGQIPYEQYF. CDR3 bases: TGCAGTGCCTCGGGACAGATTCCCTACGAGCAGTACTTC.

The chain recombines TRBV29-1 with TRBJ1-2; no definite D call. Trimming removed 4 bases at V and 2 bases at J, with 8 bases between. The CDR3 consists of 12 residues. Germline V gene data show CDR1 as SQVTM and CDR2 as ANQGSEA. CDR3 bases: TGCAGCGTTGTTCCGGGAAACTATGGCTACACCTTC. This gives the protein CSVVPGNYGYTF.

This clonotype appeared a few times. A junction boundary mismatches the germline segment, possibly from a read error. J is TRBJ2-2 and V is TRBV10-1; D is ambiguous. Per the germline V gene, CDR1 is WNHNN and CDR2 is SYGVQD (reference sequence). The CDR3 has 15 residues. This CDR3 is CASSPLLGDTGELFF. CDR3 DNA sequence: TGTGCCAGCAGCCCGCTCCTTGGGGACACCGGGGAGCTGTTTTTT.

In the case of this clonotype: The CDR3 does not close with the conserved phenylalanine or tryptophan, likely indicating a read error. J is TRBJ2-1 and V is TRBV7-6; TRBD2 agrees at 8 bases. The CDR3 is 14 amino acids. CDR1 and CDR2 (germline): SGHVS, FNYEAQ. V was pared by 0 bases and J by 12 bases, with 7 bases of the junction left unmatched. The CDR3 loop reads CASSLATSDLWQFL. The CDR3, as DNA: TGTGCCAGCAGCTTAGCGACTAGCGATCTGTGGCAGTTCCTC.

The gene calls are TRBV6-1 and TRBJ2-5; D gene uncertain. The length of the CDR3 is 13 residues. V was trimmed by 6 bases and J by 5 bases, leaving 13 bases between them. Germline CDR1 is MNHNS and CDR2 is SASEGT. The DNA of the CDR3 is TGTGCCAGCAGAAACACGGCGATGGAGACCCAGTACTTC. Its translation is CASRNTAMETQYF.

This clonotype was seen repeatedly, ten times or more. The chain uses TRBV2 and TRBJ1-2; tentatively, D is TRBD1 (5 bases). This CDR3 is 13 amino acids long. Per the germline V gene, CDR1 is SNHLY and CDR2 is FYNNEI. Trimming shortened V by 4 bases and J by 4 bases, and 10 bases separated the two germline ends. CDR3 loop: CASSVGATYGYTF. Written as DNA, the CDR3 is TGTGCCAGCAGTGTCGGGGCTACCTATGGCTACACCTTC.

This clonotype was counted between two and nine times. Here the CDR3 DNA reads TGTGCCAGCAGCCCTCCAGGGGGGGGCATGGATACGCAGTATTTT. Translation: CASSPPGGGMDTQYF. The chain links TRBV5-6 to TRBJ2-3; D might be TRBD1 or TRBD2, each matching 7 bases. V shed 4 bases and J shed 6 bases, with 18 bases lying between them. From germline, CDR1 is SGHDT and CDR2 YYEEEE. The CDR3 extends over 15 amino acids.

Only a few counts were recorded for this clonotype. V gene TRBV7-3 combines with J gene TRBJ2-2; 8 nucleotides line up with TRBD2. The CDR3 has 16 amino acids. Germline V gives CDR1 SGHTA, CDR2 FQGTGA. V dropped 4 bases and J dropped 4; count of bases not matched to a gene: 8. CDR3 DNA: TGTGCCAGCAGCTCCACGACTAGCGTTGGCACCGGGGAGCTGTTTTTT. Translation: CASSSTTSVGTGELFF.

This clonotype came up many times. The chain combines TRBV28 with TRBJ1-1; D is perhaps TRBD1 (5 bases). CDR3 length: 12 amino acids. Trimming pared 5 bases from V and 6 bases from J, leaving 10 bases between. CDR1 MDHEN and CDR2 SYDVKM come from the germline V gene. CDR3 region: CASSPRDAEAFF. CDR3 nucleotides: TGTGCCAGCAGTCCCAGGGACGCTGAAGCTTTCTTT. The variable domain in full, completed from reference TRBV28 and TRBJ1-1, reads DVKVTQSSRYLVKRTGEKVFLECVQDMDHENMFWYRQDPGLGLRLIYFSYDVKMKEKGDIPEGYSVSREKKERFSLILESASTNQTSMYLCASSPRDAEAFFGQGTRLTVV.

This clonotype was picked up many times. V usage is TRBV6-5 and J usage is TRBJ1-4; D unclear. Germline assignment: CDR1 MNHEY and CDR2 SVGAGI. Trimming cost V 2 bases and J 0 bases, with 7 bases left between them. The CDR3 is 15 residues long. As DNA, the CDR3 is TGTGCCAGCAGTTACAATCATGCAACTAATGAAAAACTGTTTTTT. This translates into CASSYNHATNEKLFF.

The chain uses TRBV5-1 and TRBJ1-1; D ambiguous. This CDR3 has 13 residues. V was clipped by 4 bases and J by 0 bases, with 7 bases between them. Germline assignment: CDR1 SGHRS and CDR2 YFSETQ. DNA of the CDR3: TGCGCCAGCAGCATGGTATTGAACACTGAAGCTTTCTTT. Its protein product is CASSMVLNTEAFF.

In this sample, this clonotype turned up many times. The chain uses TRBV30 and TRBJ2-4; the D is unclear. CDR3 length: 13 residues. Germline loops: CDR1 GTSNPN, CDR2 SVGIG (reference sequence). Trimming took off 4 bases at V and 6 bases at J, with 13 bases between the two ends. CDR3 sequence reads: CAWTGPQRNIQYF. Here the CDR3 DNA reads TGTGCCTGGACGGGCCCCCAAAGAAACATTCAGTACTTC.

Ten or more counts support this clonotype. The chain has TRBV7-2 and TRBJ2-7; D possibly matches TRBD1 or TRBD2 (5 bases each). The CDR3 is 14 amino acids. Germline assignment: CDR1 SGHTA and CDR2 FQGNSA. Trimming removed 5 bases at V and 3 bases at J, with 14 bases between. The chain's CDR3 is CASSPGARLYEQYF. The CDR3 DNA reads TGTGCCAGCAGCCCCGGGGCGCGGCTCTACGAGCAGTACTTC.

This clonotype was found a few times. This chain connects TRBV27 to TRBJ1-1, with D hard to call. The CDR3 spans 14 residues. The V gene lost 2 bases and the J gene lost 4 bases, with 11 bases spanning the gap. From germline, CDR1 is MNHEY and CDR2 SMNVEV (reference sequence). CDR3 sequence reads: CASSLAASGTEAFF. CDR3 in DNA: TGTGCCAGCAGTTTAGCGGCTTCAGGCACTGAAGCTTTCTTT.

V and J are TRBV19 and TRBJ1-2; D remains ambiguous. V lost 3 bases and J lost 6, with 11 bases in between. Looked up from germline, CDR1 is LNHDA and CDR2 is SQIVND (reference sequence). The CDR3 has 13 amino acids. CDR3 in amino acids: CASSIRGVNGYTF. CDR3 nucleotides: TGTGCCAGTAGTATCCGGGGTGTCAATGGCTACACCTTC.

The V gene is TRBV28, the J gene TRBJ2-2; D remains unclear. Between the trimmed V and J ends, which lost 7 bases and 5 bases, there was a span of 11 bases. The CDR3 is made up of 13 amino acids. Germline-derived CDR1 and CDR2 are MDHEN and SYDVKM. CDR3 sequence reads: CASTNPYTGELFF. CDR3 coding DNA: TGTGCCAGCACCAACCCTTATACCGGGGAGCTGTTTTTT. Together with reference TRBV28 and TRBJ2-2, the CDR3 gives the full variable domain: DVKVTQSSRYLVKRTGEKVFLECVQDMDHENMFWYRQDPGLGLRLIYFSYDVKMKEKGDIPEGYSVSREKKERFSLILESASTNQTSMYLCASTNPYTGELFFGEGSRLTVL.

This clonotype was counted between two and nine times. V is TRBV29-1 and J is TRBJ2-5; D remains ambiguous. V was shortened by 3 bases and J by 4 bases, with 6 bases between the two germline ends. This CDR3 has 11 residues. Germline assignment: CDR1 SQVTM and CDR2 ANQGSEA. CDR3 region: CSVDWTETQYF. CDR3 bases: TGCAGCGTTGACTGGACAGAGACCCAGTACTTC.

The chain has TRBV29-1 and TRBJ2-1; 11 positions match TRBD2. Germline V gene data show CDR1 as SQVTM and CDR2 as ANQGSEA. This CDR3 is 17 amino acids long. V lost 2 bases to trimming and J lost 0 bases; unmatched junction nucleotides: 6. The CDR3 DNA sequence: TGCAGCGTTGAAATGGCGGGACTAGCGGACTCCTACAATGAGCAGTTCTTC. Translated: CSVEMAGLADSYNEQFF.

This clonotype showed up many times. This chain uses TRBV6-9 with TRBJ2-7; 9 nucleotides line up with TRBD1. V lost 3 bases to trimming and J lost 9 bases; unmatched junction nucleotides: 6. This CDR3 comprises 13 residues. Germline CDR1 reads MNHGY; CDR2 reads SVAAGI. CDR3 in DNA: TGTGCCAGCAGTTACCCGGGACAGGGTGGGCAGTACTTC. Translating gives CASSYPGQGGQYF.

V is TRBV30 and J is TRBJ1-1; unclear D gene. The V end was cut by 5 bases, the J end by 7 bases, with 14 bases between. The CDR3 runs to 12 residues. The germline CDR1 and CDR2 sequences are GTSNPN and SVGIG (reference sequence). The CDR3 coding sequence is TGTGCCTGGGGTCAGCTTGTCGATGAAGCTTTCTTT. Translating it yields CAWGQLVDEAFF.

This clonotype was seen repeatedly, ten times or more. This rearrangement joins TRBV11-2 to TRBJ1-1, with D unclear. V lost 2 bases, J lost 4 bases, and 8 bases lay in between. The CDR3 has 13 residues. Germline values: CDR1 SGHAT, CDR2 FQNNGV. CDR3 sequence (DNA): TGTGCCAGCAGCTTATTGAGAGGCACTGAAGCTTTCTTT. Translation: CASSLLRGTEAFF.

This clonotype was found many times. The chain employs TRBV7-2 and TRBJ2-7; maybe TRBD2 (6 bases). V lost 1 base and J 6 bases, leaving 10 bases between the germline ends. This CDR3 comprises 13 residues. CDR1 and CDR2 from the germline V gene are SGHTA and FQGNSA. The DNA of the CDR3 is TGTGCCAGCAGCTTAGGGTCCGGGAGCGAGCAGTACTTC. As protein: CASSLGSGSEQYF.

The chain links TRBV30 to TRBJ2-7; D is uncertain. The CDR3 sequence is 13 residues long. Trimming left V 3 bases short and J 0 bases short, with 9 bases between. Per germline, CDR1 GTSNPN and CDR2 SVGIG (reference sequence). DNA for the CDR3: TGTGCCTGGAGAGGTCAGAACTCCTACGAGCAGTACTTC. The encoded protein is CAWRGQNSYEQYF.